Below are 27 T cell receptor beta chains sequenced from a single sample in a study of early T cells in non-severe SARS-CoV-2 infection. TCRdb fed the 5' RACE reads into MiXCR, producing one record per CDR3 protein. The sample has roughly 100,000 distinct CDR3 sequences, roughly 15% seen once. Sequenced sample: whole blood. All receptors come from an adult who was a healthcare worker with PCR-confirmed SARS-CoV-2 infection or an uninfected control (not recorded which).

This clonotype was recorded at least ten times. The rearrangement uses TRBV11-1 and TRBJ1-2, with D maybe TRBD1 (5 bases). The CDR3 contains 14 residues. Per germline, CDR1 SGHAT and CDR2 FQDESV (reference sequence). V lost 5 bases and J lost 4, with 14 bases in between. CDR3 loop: CASSRDGNFYGYTF. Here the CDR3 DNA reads TGTGCCAGCAGCCGGGACGGCAACTTCTATGGCTACACCTTC. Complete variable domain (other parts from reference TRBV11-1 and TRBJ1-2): EAEVAQSPRYKITEKSQAVAFWCDPISGHATLYWYRQILGQGPELLVQFQDESVVDDSQLPKDRFSAERLKGVDSTLKIQPAELGDSAMYLCASSRDGNFYGYTFGSGTRLTVV.

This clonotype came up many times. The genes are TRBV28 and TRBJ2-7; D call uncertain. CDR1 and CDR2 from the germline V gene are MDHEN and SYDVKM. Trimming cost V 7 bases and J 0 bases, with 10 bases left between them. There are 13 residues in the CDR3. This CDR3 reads CASTWSSSYEQYF. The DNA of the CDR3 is TGTGCCAGCACATGGTCGTCCTCCTACGAGCAGTACTTC.

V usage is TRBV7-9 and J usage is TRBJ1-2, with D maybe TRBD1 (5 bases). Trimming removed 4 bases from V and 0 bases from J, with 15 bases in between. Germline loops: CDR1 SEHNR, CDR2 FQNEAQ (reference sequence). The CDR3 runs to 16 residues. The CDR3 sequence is CASSSPGGASNYGYTF. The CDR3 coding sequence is TGTGCCAGCAGCTCCCCAGGAGGGGCCTCTAACTATGGCTACACCTTC. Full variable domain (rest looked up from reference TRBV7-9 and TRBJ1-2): DTGVSQNPRHKITKRGQNVTFRCDPISEHNRLYWYRQTLGQGPEFLTYFQNEAQLEKSRLLSDRFSAERPKGSFSTLEIQRTEQGDSAMYLCASSSPGGASNYGYTFGSGTRLTVV.

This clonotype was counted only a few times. The CDR3: CASSLGDRDQPQHF. The CDR3 DNA follows: TGTGCCAGCAGTTTAGGGGACAGAGATCAGCCCCAGCATTTT. The rearrangement uses TRBV12-3 or TRBV12-4 and TRBJ1-5; 7 bases are shared with TRBD1. V was pared by 1 base and J by 5 bases, with 2 bases of the junction left unmatched. This CDR3 comprises 14 residues.

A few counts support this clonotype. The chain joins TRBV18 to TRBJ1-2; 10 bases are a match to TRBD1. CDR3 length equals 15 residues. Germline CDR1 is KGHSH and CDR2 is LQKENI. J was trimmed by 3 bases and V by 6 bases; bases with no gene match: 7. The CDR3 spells CASSRDRGGDYGYTF. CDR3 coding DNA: TGTGCCAGCTCGCGGGACAGGGGAGGAGACTATGGCTACACCTTC.

This CDR3 reads CASVLTVNTEAFF. The CDR3 region has the DNA TGTGCCAGCGTACTGACGGTGAACACTGAAGCTTTCTTT. This chain links TRBV12-3 or TRBV12-4 with TRBJ1-1; D remains unclear. Between the trimmed V and J ends, which lost 8 bases and 0 bases, there was a span of 10 bases. The CDR3 has 13 amino acids.

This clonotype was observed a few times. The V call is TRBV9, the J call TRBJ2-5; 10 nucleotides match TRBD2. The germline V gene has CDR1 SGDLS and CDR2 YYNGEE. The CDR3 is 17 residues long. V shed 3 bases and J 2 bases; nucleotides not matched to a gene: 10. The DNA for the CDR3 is TGTGCCAGCAGCGGGCTAGCGGGGGCCCCCGGACAAGAGACCCAGTACTTC. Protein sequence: CASSGLAGAPGQETQYF.

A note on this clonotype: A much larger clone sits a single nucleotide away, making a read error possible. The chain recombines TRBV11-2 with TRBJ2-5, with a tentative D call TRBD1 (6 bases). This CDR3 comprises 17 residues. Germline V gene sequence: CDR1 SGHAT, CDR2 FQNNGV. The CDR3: CASSPRPPGVLQETQHF. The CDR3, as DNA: TGTGCCAGCAGCCCCCGGCCGCCAGGGGTCCTCCAAGAGACCCAGCACTTC.

DNA for the CDR3: TGCAGTGCCAGAACAGGGGACCAGACCCAGTACTTC. Translation gives CSARTGDQTQYF. The chain employs TRBV20-1 and TRBJ2-5; 7 nucleotides line up with TRBD1. This CDR3 comprises 12 residues. Per germline, CDR1 DFQATT and CDR2 SNEGSKA (reference sequence). Unmatched junction bases numbered 7, after V lost 6 bases and J lost 6 bases.

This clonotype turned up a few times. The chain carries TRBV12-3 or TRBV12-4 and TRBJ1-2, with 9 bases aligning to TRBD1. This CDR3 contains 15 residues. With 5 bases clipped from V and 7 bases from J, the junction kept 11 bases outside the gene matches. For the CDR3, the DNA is TGTGCCAGCAGTCCCTGGGACAGGGAACCACCTGGCTACACCTTC. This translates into CASSPWDREPPGYTF.

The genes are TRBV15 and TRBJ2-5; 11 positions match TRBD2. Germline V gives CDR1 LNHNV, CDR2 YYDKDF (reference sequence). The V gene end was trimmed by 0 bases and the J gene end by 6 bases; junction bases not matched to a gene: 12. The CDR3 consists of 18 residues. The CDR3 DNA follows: TGTGCCACCAGCAGAGATGGTAGCGGGGGGGCCCTTTTGAAGACCCAGTACTTC. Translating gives CATSRDGSGGALLKTQYF.

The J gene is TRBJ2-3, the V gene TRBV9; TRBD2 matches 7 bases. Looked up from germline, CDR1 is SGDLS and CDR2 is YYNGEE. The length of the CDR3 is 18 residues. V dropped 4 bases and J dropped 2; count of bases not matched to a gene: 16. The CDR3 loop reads CASSPMPGAGGITDTQYF. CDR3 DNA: TGTGCCAGCAGCCCCATGCCGGGAGCCGGGGGGATCACAGATACGCAGTATTTT. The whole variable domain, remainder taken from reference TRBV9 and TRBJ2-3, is DSGVTQTPKHLITATGQRVTLRCSPRSGDLSVYWYQQSLDQGLQFLIQYYNGEERAKGNILERFSAQQFPDLHSELNLSSLELGDSALYFCASSPMPGAGGITDTQYFGPGTRLTVL.

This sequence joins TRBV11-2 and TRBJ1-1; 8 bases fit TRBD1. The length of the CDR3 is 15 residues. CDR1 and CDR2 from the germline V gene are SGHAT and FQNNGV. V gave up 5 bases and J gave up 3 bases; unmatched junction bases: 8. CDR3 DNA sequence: TGTGCCAGCAGCCCGCCCCGGACAGGGCACACTGAAGCTTTCTTT. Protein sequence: CASSPPRTGHTEAFF.

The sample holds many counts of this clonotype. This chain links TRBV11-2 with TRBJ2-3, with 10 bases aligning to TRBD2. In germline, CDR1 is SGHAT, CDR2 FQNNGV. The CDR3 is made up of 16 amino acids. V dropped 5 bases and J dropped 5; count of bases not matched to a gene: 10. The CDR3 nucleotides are TGTGCCAGCAGCGCCGGAGCGGGGGGGCCAGGAGATACGCAGTATTTT. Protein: CASSAGAGGPGDTQYF.

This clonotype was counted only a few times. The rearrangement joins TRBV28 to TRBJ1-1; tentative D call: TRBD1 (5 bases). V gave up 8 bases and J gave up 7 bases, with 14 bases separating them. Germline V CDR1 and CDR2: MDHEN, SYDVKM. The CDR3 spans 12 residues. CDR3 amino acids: CASAMGPNEAFF. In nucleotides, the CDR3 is TGTGCCAGCGCTATGGGGCCCAATGAAGCTTTCTTT. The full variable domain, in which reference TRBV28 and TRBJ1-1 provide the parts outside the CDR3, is DVKVTQSSRYLVKRTGEKVFLECVQDMDHENMFWYRQDPGLGLRLIYFSYDVKMKEKGDIPEGYSVSREKKERFSLILESASTNQTSMYLCASAMGPNEAFFGQGTRLTVV.

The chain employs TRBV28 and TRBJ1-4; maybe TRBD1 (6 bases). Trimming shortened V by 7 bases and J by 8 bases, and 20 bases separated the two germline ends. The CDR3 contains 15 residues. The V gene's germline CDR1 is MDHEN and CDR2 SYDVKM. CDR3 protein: CASIAQGMGQEKLFF. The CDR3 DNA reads TGTGCCAGCATCGCCCAGGGGATGGGGCAGGAAAAACTGTTTTTT.

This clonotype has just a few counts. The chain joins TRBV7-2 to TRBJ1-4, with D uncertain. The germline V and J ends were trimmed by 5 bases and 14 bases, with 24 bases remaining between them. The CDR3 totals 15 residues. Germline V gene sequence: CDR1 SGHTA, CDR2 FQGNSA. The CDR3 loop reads CASSPPGRALKRLFF. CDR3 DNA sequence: TGTGCCAGCAGCCCCCCCGGGCGGGCCCTGAAACGGCTGTTTTTT.

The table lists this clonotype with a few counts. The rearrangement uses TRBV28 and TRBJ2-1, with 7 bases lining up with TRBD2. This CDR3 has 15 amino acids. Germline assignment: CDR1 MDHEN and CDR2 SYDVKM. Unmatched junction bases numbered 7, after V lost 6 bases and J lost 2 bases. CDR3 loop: CASRVLAVAYNEQFF. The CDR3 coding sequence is TGTGCCAGCAGGGTTCTAGCGGTTGCCTACAATGAGCAGTTCTTC.

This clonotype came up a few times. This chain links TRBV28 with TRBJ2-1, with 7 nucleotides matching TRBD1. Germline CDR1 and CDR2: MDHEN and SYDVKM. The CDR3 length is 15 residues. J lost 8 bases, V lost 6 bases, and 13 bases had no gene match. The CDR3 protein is CASSRAGTAKDEQFF. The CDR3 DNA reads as TGTGCCAGCAGCCGGGCCGGGACAGCTAAAGATGAGCAGTTCTTC.

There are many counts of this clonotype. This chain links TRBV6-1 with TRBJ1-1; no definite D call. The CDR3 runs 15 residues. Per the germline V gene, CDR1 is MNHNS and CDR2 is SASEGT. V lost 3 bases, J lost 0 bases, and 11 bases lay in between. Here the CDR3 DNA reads TGTGCCAGCAGTGATAGTGGGCTCATGAACACTGAAGCTTTCTTT. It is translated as CASSDSGLMNTEAFF.

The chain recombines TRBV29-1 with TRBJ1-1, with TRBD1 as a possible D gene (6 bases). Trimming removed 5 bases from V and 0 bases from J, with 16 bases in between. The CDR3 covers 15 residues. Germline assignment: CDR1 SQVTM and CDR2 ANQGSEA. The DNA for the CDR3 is TGCAGCGTTTGGGCCTGGGGGGACATGAACACTGAAGCTTTCTTT. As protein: CSVWAWGDMNTEAFF.

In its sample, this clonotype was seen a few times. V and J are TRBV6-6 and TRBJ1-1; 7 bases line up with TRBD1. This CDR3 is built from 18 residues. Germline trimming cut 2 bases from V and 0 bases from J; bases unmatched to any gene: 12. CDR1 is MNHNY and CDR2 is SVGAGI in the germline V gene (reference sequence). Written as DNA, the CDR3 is TGTGCCAGCAGTTACACCGGGCAGGGGGGTAGTGTGAACACTGAAGCTTTCTTT. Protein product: CASSYTGQGGSVNTEAFF.

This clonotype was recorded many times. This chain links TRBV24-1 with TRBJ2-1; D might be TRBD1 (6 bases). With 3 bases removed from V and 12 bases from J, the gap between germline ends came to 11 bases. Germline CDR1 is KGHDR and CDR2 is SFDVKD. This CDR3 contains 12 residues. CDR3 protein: CATSDTGNWQFF. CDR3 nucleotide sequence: TGTGCCACCAGTGATACAGGGAATTGGCAGTTCTTC.

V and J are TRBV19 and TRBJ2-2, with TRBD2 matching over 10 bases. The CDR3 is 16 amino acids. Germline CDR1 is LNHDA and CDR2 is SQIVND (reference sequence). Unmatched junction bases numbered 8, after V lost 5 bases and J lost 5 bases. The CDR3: CASSASGGRGTGELFF. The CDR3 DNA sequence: TGTGCCAGTAGTGCTAGCGGGGGACGAGGAACCGGGGAGCTGTTTTTT.

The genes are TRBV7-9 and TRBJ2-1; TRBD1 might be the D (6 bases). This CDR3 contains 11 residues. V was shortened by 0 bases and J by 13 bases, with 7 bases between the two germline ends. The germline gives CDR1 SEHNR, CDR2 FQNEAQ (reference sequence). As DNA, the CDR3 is TGTGCCAGCAGCTTAGCGGGGGCTCAGTTCTTC. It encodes CASSLAGAQFF.

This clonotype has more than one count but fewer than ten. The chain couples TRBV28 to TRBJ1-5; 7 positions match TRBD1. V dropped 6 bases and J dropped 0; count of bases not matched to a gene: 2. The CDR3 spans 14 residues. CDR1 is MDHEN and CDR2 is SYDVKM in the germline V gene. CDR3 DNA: TGTGCCAGCAGGCGACAGGGTAGCAATCAGCCCCAGCATTTT. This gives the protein CASRRQGSNQPQHF.

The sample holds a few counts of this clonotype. The CDR3 spells CAWSGGQGGWRQYF. CDR3 coding DNA: TGTGCCTGGAGTGGGGGACAGGGAGGTTGGAGGCAGTACTTC. The rearrangement uses TRBV30 and TRBJ2-7; TRBD1 matches at 9 bases. Germline CDR1 reads GTSNPN; CDR2 reads SVGIG (reference sequence). There are 14 residues in the CDR3. Trimming removed 1 base from V and 9 bases from J; junction bases left unmatched: 10.